This T cell receptor (beta chain) was retrieved from a study of graft-versus-host responses after intestinal transplantation. For this clone: As yet, its antigen is unknown.

This CDR3 has 17 residues. Trimming shortened V by 0 bases and J by 7 bases, and 19 bases separated the two germline ends. Per germline, CDR1 LGHNA and CDR2 YSLEER. Assay: immunoSEQ multiplex PCR; the TCRdb copy retains only in-frame clones and omits some. This repertoire shows 95,000 to 130,000 clones, around nine tenths found once; its top ten account for approximately 0.18%. The receptor comes from a human donor who received an intestinal transplant. The genes are TRBV4-3 and TRBJ2-1, with a weak D call TRBD2 (7 bases). Sequenced material: unstimulated CD4+ T cells sorted from spleen or lymph node cells, taken before intestinal transplant. For the CDR3, the DNA is TGCGCCAGCAGCCAAGAAAGATGGGGGGGCCCCAGGAATGAGCAGTTCTTC. Translation: CASSQERWGGPRNEQFF.